This TCR beta chain is from a study of OX40 agonist ivuxolimab in advanced cancers. TCRdb's copy holds only in-frame clones and misses some; the assay was immunoSEQ multiplex PCR. This sample has about 92,000 clones, with around 90% found just once. The V gene end was trimmed by 0 bases and the J gene end by 0 bases; junction bases not matched to a gene: 1. This CDR3 is built from 15 residues. CDR1 is MGHDK and CDR2 is SYGVNS in the germline V gene. This clone was picked up one time. Sequenced material: CD4+ or CD8+ T cells sorted from blood, taken in a trial of the OX40 agonist ivuxolimab. The genes are TRBV25-1 and TRBJ1-1; TRBD1 matches at 7 bases. This TCR was recovered from an adult with an advanced solid tumor such as melanoma, head and neck, liver or kidney cancer. CDR3 sequence (DNA): TGTGCCAGCAGTGAATACACAGGGGTGAACACTGAAGCTTTCTTT. Encoded protein: CASSEYTGVNTEAFF.